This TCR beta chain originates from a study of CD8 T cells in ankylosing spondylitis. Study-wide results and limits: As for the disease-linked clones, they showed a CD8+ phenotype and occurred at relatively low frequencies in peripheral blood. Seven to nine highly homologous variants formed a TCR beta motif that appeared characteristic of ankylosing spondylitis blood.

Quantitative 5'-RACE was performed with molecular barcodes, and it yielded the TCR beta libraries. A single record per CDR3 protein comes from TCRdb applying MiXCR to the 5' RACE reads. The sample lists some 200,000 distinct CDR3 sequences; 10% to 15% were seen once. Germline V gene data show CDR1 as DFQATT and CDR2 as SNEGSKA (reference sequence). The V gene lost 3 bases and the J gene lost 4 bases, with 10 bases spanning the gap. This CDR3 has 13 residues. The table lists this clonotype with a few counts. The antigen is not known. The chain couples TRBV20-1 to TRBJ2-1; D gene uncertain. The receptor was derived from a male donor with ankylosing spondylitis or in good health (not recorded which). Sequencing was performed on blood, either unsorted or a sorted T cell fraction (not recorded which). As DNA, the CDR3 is TGCAGTGCTAGTTTCCGATCATACAATGAGCAGTTCTTC. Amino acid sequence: CSASFRSYNEQFF.